In this sample, the clone carrying this TCR beta chain turned up a few times. A second PCR, run for 7 to 11 cycles, used a sample-barcoded 5' primer plus a J-beta primer mix. MiXCR was run by TCRdb on the 5' RACE reads, yielding one entry per CDR3 protein. The table has around 1.5 million distinct CDR3 sequences, approximately 42% seen once. This sample stems from a study of blood T cells in healthy people across ages. The ends were cut back, 4 bases at V and 1 base at J, with 12 bases in the middle. Germline CDR1 is SGHAT and CDR2 is FQNNGV. This CDR3 is 15 amino acids long. The clonotype comes from a woman aged 18-29 years in good health. What was sequenced was blood. The rearrangement links TRBV11-2 to TRBJ2-3; a possible D gene is TRBD1 (5 bases). Here the CDR3 DNA reads TGTGCCAGCAGCTCTGGACAATCCCGCACAGATACGCAGTATTTT. As protein: CASSSGQSRTDTQYF.